This T cell receptor (beta chain) was found in a study of blood T cell repertoires in COVID-19. Background on the study: The United States, Italy and Spain supplied acute and convalescent COVID-19 samples. PBMCs, B-cell-depleted T cells, or T cells were the source of the cDNA or gDNA that made up the material.

The CDR3 spans 15 residues. Germline lookup yields CDR1 MDHEN and CDR2 SYDVKM. The V end lost 0 bases, the J end lost 6 bases, and 14 bases lay between the germline ends. Seattle cases were enrolled at active infection and followed longitudinally. Original handling: Amplification with reference gene primers provided the estimates of nucleated cell counts. Sequenced by immunoSEQ multiplex PCR; TCRdb stores in-frame clones only, minus some. The V and J calls and clone size come from that table; D and trimming were worked out from the DNA. The repertoire includes 35,000 to 40,000 clones, 87% of them detected once, and around 4.5% sits in the top ten.

V and J are TRBV28 and TRBJ1-2, with D possibly being TRBD1 (6 bases). This clonotype was obtained from a man aged 55 to 69 with COVID-19, enrolled during active disease. Sequenced input: peripheral blood. CDR3 amino acids: CASSLWGEGGDGYTF. Written as DNA, the CDR3 is TGTGCCAGCAGTTTATGGGGCGAGGGGGGGGATGGCTACACCTTC.